This T cell receptor (beta chain) was found in a study of T cells after somatic rescue of genetic block. Using immunoSEQ multiplex PCR, the repertoire was profiled, and TCRdb retains in-frame clones only, with some absent. The table includes roughly 65,000 clones, around 90% detected once. The CDR3 is 15 residues long. In germline, CDR1 is SGHTA, CDR2 FQGNSA. With 1 base removed from V and 6 bases from J, the gap between germline ends came to 12 bases. This sequence joins TRBV7-2 and TRBJ1-4; D is possibly TRBD1 (5 bases). The sequence came from a man in his forties. The sequencing input was peripheral blood mononuclear cells (PBMCs). CDR3 loop: CASSLGRDGDEKLFF. The CDR3 nucleotides read TGTGCCAGCAGCTTAGGCAGGGATGGGGATGAAAAACTGTTTTTT.